The 8 T cell receptor beta chains presented below share a single source sample, sequenced in a study of technical replicates of blood from a few donors (dated by TCRdb to about 2017). The library was obtained by the immunoSEQ multiplex PCR assay. In its TCRdb copy, this immuneACCESS table keeps in-frame sequences only and misses some clones. Where compared with another copy, unresolved V genes explain less than half of these, and the others have no known cause. Recorded for this sample are 98,000 or so clones; 95% of them occurred a single time. The top ten hold about 0.19% of the sample. What was sequenced was T cells isolated from PBMCs. Source of these receptors: a human donor in good health.

Written as DNA, the CDR3 is TGTGCCAGCAGTTCCCGACGGACAGGGGCCCAATCCACCGGGGAGCTGTTTTTT. This translates into CASSSRRTGAQSTGELFF. The chain has TRBV2 and TRBJ2-2; 9 positions match TRBD1. This CDR3 has 18 residues. CDR1 is SNHLY, CDR2 FYNNEI, per germline. Unmatched junction bases numbered 14, after V lost 5 bases and J lost 4 bases.

This sequence joins TRBV9 and TRBJ2-4, with TRBD1 matching over 8 bases. Germline CDR1 and CDR2: SGDLS and YYNGEE. Trimming took 4 bases from V and 5 from J; bases not matched to a gene: 5. The CDR3 length is 14 residues. The CDR3 bases are TGTGCCAGCAGCCCAACACAGGGGGAAAACATTCAGTACTTC. It yields the protein CASSPTQGENIQYF.

The chain uses TRBV9 and TRBJ2-3, with 8 bases fitting TRBD2. The CDR3 runs 16 residues. The germline V gene has CDR1 SGDLS and CDR2 YYNGEE. The V gene end was trimmed by 4 bases and the J gene end by 0 bases; junction bases not matched to a gene: 7. This CDR3 reads CASSPLAGLSTDTQYF. The CDR3 bases are TGTGCCAGCAGCCCTCTAGCGGGCCTAAGCACAGATACGCAGTATTTT.

Here the CDR3 DNA reads TGTGCCAGCAGCCCCGAGAGCTCCTACGAGCAGTACTTC. Amino acids: CASSPESSYEQYF. V gene TRBV5-6 combines with J gene TRBJ2-7, with D uncertain. The CDR3 extends over 13 amino acids. Per the germline V gene, CDR1 is SGHDT and CDR2 is YYEEEE. V lost 4 bases, J lost 0 bases, and 8 bases lay in between.

The V gene is TRBV4-1, the J gene TRBJ1-1; D ambiguous. The V gene's germline CDR1 is MGHRA and CDR2 YSYEKL. Trimming took off 0 bases at V and 4 bases at J, with 21 bases between the two ends. The CDR3 runs 18 residues. CDR3 nucleotide sequence: TGCGCCAGCAGCCAAGATACTAAGATTTGGCTAATGGGCACTGAAGCTTTCTTT. Translating it yields CASSQDTKIWLMGTEAFF.

CDR3 DNA sequence: TGTGCCAGCAGCTTCGGGGGGGCCGGGGAGCAGTACTTC. Protein product: CASSFGGAGEQYF. This rearrangement joins TRBV5-6 to TRBJ2-7; 8 nucleotides align to TRBD2. Unmatched junction bases numbered 5, after V lost 2 bases and J lost 7 bases. The CDR3 is made up of 13 amino acids. Germline-derived CDR1 and CDR2 are SGHDT and YYEEEE.

The V gene is TRBV4-2, the J gene TRBJ1-2; tentatively, D is TRBD1 (6 bases). Germline CDR1 LGHNA, CDR2 YNFKEQ. The V end lost 0 bases, the J end lost 4 bases, and 12 bases lay between the germline ends. The CDR3 spans 15 residues. CDR3 loop: CASSQDAGEIYGYTF. CDR3 DNA: TGTGCCAGCAGCCAAGATGCAGGGGAAATCTATGGCTACACCTTC.

The chain links TRBV27 to TRBJ2-3; 8 nucleotides agree with TRBD2. This CDR3 has 17 residues. J was trimmed by 1 base and V by 2 bases; bases with no gene match: 8. Per germline, CDR1 MNHEY and CDR2 SMNVEV (reference sequence). For the CDR3, the DNA is TGTGCCAGCAGTTTAGACGGGGGGGCGGGGGGCACAGATACGCAGTATTTT. This codes for CASSLDGGAGGTDTQYF.